The TCR beta chain under discussion was sequenced for a study of OX40 agonist ivuxolimab in advanced cancers. V was pared by 1 base and J by 1 base, with 11 bases between. The CDR3 runs to 16 residues. Germline CDR1 SGHAT, CDR2 FQNNGV. Sequenced by immunoSEQ multiplex PCR; TCRdb stores in-frame clones only, minus some. The table includes around 14,000 clones, more than 65% detected once. Sample: CD4+ or CD8+ T cells sorted from blood, taken in a trial of the OX40 agonist ivuxolimab. The V and J genes are TRBV11-2 and TRBJ2-4; maybe TRBD2 (5 bases). This receptor was taken from an adult with an advanced solid tumor such as melanoma, head and neck, liver or kidney cancer. CDR3 in amino acids: CASSLGLDSAKNIQYF. The CDR3 DNA sequence: TGTGCCAGCAGCTTAGGGCTGGACTCGGCCAAAAACATTCAGTACTTC.